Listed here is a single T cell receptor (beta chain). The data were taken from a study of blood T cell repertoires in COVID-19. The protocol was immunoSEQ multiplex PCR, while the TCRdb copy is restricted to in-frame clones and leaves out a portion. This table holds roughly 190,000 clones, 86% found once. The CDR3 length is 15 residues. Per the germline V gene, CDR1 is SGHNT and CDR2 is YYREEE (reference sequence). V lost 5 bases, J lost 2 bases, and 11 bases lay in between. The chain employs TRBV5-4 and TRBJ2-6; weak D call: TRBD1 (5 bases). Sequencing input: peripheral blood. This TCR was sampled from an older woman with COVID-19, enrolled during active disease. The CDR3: CASRYQGTGANVLTF. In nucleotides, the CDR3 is TGTGCCAGCAGATACCAGGGAACTGGGGCCAACGTCCTGACTTTC.